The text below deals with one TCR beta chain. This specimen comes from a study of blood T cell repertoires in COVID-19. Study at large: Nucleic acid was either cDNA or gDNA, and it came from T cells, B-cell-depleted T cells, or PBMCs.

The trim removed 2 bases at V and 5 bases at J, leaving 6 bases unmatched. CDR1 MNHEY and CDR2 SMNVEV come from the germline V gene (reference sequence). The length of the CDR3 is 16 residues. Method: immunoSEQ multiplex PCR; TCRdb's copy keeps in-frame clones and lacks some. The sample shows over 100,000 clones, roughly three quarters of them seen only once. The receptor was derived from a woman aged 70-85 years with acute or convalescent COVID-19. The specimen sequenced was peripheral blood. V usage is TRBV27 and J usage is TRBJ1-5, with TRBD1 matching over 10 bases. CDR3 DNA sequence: TGTGCCAGCAGTTTAACCGGGACAGGGGTCCATCAGCCCCAGCATTTT. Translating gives CASSLTGTGVHQPQHF.